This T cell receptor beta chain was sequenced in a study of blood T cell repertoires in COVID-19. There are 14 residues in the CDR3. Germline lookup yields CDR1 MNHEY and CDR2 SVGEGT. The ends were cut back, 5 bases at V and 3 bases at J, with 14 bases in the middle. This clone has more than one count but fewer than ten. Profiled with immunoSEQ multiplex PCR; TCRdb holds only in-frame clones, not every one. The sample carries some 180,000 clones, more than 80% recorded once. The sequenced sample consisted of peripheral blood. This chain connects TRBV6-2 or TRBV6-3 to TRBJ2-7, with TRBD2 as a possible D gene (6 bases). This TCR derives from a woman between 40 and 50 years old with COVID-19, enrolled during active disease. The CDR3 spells CASSGDLAGYEQYV. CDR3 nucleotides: TGTGCCAGCAGTGGGGACTTGGCGGGCTACGAGCAGTACGTC.